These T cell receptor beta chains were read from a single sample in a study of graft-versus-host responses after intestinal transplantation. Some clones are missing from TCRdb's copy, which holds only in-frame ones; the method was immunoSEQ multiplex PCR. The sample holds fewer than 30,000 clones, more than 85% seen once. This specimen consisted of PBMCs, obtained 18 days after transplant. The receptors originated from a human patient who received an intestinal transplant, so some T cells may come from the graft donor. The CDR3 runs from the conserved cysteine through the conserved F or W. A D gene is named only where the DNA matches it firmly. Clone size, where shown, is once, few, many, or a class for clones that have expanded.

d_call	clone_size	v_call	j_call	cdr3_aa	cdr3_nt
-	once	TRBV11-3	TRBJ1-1	CASSLESPMGTEAFF	TGTGCCAGCAGCTTAGAGAGCCCCATGGGCACTGAAGCTTTCTTT
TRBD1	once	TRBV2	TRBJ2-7	CASRHDRGQKYF	TGTGCCAGCAGACATGACAGGGGGCAAAAGTACTTC
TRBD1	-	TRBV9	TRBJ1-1	CASSRGQNTEAFF	TGTGCCAGCAGCAGGGGGCAAAACACTGAAGCTTTCTTT
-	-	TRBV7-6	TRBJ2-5	CASSPAGQIKETQYF	TGTGCCAGCAGCCCCGCCGGCCAGATTAAAGAGACCCAGTACTTC
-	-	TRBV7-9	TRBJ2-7	CASSLAHSPYEQYF	TGTGCCAGCAGCTTAGCTCACAGTCCCTACGAGCAGTACTTC
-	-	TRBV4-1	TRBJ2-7	CASSHHPTGLSREQYF	TGCGCCAGCAGCCACCACCCTACAGGGCTCTCACGCGAGCAGTACTTC
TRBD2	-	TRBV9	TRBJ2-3	CASSERLAGVTDTQYF	TGTGCCAGCAGCGAGAGACTAGCGGGGGTTACAGATACGCAGTATTTT
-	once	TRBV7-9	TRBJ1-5	CASSRGQGNQPQHF	TGTGCCAGCAGCCGAGGACAAGGCAATCAGCCCCAGCATTTT
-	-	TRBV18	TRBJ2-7	CASSDLGEQYF	TGTGCCAGCTCGGACCTCGGGGAGCAGTACTTC
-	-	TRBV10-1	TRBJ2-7	CASSGGGLREQYF	TGCGCCAGCAGTGGAGGGGGGCTACGGGAGCAGTACTTC
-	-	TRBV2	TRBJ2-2	CASSRDRPINTGELFF	TGTGCCAGCAGTAGAGACAGACCCATTAACACCGGGGAGCTGTTTTTT
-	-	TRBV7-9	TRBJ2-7	CASSLVGYEQYF	TGTGCCAGCAGCTTAGTCGGGTACGAGCAGTACTTC
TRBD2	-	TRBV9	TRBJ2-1	CASSAFRGGANEQFF	TGTGCCAGCAGCGCCTTTCGCGGGGGGGCAAATGAGCAGTTCTTC
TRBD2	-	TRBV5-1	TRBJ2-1	CASSGGLAGVSYNEQFF	TGCGCCAGCAGCGGGGGACTAGCGGGGGTTTCCTACAATGAGCAGTTCTTC
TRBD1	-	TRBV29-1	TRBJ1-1	CSHPGQGRTEAFF	TGCAGCCACCCTGGACAGGGTCGGACTGAAGCTTTCTTT
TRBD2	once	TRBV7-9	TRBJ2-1	CASSSVAGENEQFF	TGTGCCAGCAGCTCGGTAGCGGGGGAAAATGAGCAGTTCTTC
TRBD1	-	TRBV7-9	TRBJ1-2	CASSLVQGYGYTF	TGTGCCAGCAGCTTAGTACAGGGGTATGGCTACACCTTC
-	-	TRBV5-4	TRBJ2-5	CASSLGETRETQYF	TGTGCCAGCAGCTTAGGGGAGACGCGGGAGACCCAGTACTTC
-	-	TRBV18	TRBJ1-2	CASSPYGALGSPIYGYTF	TGTGCCAGCTCGCCATACGGGGCACTGGGATCGCCCATCTATGGCTACACCTTC
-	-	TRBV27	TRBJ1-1	CASSSADSGAGEAFF	TGTGCCAGCAGTTCGGCTGACAGCGGAGCGGGTGAAGCTTTCTTT
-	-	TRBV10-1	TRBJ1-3	CASSGGQIYTIYF	TGCGCCAGCAGTGGCGGACAGATATACACCATATATTTT
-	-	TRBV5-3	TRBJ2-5	CARSPQGRDQETQYF	TGTGCCAGAAGCCCACAGGGGAGGGATCAAGAGACCCAGTACTTC
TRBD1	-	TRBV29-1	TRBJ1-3	CSVAQGATGNTIYF	TGCAGCGTTGCCCAGGGGGCAACTGGAAACACCATATATTTT
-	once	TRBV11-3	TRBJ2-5	CAIGQNQETQYF	TGTGCCATTGGACAGAACCAAGAGACCCAGTACTTC
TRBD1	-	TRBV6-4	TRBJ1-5	CASSETGGVGNQPQHF	TGTGCCAGCAGTGAAACAGGGGGCGTAGGGAATCAGCCCCAGCATTTT
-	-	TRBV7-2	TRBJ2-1	CASSPGGGPFYNEQFF	TGTGCCAGCAGCCCAGGGGGGGGCCCATTTTACAATGAGCAGTTCTTC
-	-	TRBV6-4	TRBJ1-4	CASSERVFEKLFF	TGTGCCAGCAGTGAGCGGGTTTTTGAAAAACTGTTTTTT
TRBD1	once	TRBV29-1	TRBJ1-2	CSVDRGNGYTF	TGCAGCGTTGACAGGGGGAATGGCTACACCTTC
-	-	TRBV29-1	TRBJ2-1	CSVDVEGPYNEQFF	TGCAGCGTTGATGTGGAAGGACCCTACAATGAGCAGTTCTTC
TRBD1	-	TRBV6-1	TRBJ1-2	CASSVFGDSDGYTF	TGTGCCAGCAGTGTTTTTGGGGACAGTGATGGCTACACCTTC
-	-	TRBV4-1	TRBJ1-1	CASSQTLEMGLEAFF	TGCGCCAGCAGCCAGACCCTGGAAATGGGCCTCGAAGCTTTCTTT
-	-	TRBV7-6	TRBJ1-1	CASTTGGGSGEAFF	TGTGCCAGCACCACCGGAGGGGGGTCGGGTGAAGCTTTCTTT
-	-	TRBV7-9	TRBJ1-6	CASSRFTEQVSPLHF	TGTGCCAGCAGCCGATTCACAGAGCAGGTATCACCCCTCCACTTT
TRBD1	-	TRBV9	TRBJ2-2	CASSVQGAVGELFF	TGTGCCAGCAGCGTTCAGGGGGCGGTCGGGGAGCTGTTTTTT
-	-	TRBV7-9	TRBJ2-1	CASNGILTGIDEQFF	TGTGCCAGCAATGGGATCCTTACAGGGATCGATGAGCAGTTCTTC
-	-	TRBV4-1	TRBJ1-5	CASSQVSGGDQPQHF	TGCGCCAGCAGCCAAGTATCGGGGGGCGATCAGCCCCAGCATTTT